The 12 T cell receptor beta chains in this list originate from one sample, sequenced in a study of cytomegalovirus exposure and HLA in healthy donors. The PCR was carried out with 60 Vbeta primers and 13 Jbeta primers. Method: immunoSEQ multiplex PCR; TCRdb's copy keeps in-frame clones and lacks some. The table shows roughly 120,000 clones, with approximately 81% occurring only once. Sequenced material: PBMCs. These receptors were collected from a woman aged 18-29 years in good health and CMV-seropositive.

The chain employs TRBV30 and TRBJ2-6, with D possibly TRBD1 on 6 matching bases. The CDR3 loop spans 16 amino acids. The germline V and J ends were trimmed by 5 bases and 3 bases, with 17 bases remaining between them. CDR1 is GTSNPN and CDR2 is SVGIG in the germline V gene (reference sequence). The CDR3 sequence is CAWGDTRFYGANVLTF. The CDR3 bases are TGTGCCTGGGGGGACACTAGGTTTTATGGGGCCAACGTCCTGACTTTC.

For the CDR3, the DNA is TGTGCCAGCTTACCTTATTGGTACGACAGTGAAGCTTTCTTT. This translates into CASLPYWYDSEAFF. The V gene is TRBV6-5, the J gene TRBJ1-1; weak D call: TRBD1 (5 bases). Between the trimmed V and J ends, which lost 8 bases and 7 bases, there was a span of 20 bases. The CDR3 contains 14 residues. The germline V gene encodes CDR1 MNHEY and CDR2 SVGAGI.

The CDR3 loop is CASRPGLANTGELFF. In DNA, the CDR3 is TGTGCCAGCAGGCCGGGACTCGCGAACACCGGGGAGCTGTTTTTT. The chain recombines TRBV2 with TRBJ2-2, with TRBD2 as a possible D gene (6 bases). Trimming took 6 bases from V and 0 from J, leaving 11 bases between them. Germline loops: CDR1 SNHLY, CDR2 FYNNEI. This CDR3 spans 15 amino acids.

This clone was detected only once. The chain recombines TRBV14 with TRBJ2-7; TRBD1 matches at 9 bases. The trim removed 4 bases at V and 3 bases at J, leaving 7 bases unmatched. CDR1 and CDR2 (germline): SGHDN, FVKESK. This CDR3 is built from 15 residues. This chain's CDR3 is CASSRSGQGIYEQYF. CDR3 bases: TGTGCCAGCAGCCGATCGGGACAGGGAATCTACGAGCAGTACTTC.

V usage is TRBV6-6 and J usage is TRBJ1-2; 10 bases are a match to TRBD1. CDR3 length: 15 residues. Germline assignment: CDR1 MNHNY and CDR2 SVGAGI (reference sequence). Trimming cost V 2 bases and J 6 bases; bases outside gene matches: 6. The CDR3 sequence: CASSYVGTGDNGYTF. For the CDR3, the DNA is TGTGCCAGCAGTTACGTGGGGACAGGGGATAATGGCTACACCTTC.

The rearrangement uses TRBV30 and TRBJ1-1, with 8 bases fitting TRBD1. V lost 2 bases to trimming and J lost 10 bases; unmatched junction nucleotides: 9. Per germline, CDR1 GTSNPN and CDR2 SVGIG (reference sequence). The CDR3 has 13 residues. CDR3 sequence reads: CAWSSQGAGRAFF. The DNA for the CDR3 is TGTGCCTGGAGTAGTCAGGGGGCCGGTCGAGCTTTCTTT.

This clone has a single count. The V and J genes are TRBV19 and TRBJ2-3; 10 nucleotides agree with TRBD1. The CDR3 loop spans 15 amino acids. From germline, CDR1 is LNHDA and CDR2 SQIVND (reference sequence). The ends lost 2 bases at V and 5 bases at J; junction bases unmatched: 4. The CDR3 nucleotides are TGTGCCAGTAGTATACGACAGGGGGCTAGAGATACGCAGTATTTT. Translation gives CASSIRQGARDTQYF.

J is TRBJ2-1 and V is TRBV5-1; possibly TRBD1 for D (5 bases). V lost 0 bases and J 7 bases, leaving 11 bases between the germline ends. CDR1 and CDR2 from the germline V gene are SGHRS and YFSETQ. The CDR3 contains 14 residues. The CDR3 loop is CASSLGPDSNEQFF. The DNA for the CDR3 is TGCGCCAGCAGCTTGGGCCCCGACAGTAATGAGCAGTTCTTC.

The genes are TRBV6-1 and TRBJ1-2; TRBD1 agrees at 9 bases. CDR1 and CDR2 from the germline V gene are MNHNS and SASEGT. The CDR3 loop spans 17 amino acids. With V trimmed by 1 base and J by 6 bases, 12 bases remained unmatched. CDR3: CASSEGGTGILSDGYTF. Here the CDR3 DNA reads TGTGCCAGCAGTGAAGGTGGGACAGGGATTTTATCGGATGGCTACACCTTC.

The rearrangement uses TRBV5-1 and TRBJ1-1; tentative D call: TRBD1 (5 bases). Deletions cut 2 bases from V and 5 bases from J, with 13 bases between. CDR3 size: 14 residues. Germline CDR1 reads SGHRS; CDR2 reads YFSETQ. The CDR3 coding sequence is TGCGCCAGCAGCTTCGTCAGGGAGGGTACTGAAGCTTTCTTT. It specifies CASSFVREGTEAFF.

The chain carries TRBV5-1 and TRBJ2-7; 11 bases agree with TRBD2. The CDR3 is 17 residues long. CDR1 and CDR2 (germline): SGHRS, YFSETQ. V dropped 0 bases and J dropped 3; count of bases not matched to a gene: 8. The CDR3 region is CASSLELAGARGYEQYF. CDR3 coding DNA: TGCGCCAGCAGCTTGGAACTAGCGGGAGCTAGGGGCTACGAGCAGTACTTC. The full variable domain, in which reference TRBV5-1 and TRBJ2-7 provide the parts outside the CDR3, is KAGVTQTPRYLIKTRGQQVTLSCSPISGHRSVSWYQQTPGQGLQFLFEYFSETQRNKGNFPGRFSGRQFSNSRSEMNVSTLELGDSALYLCASSLELAGARGYEQYFGPGTRLTVT.

The gene calls are TRBV15 and TRBJ1-5; D is uncertain. Trimming pared 1 base from V and 8 bases from J, leaving 12 bases between. Germline V CDR1 and CDR2: LNHNV, YYDKDF (reference sequence). This CDR3 has 14 amino acids. CDR3 sequence: CATSRVIRGEPQHF. For the CDR3, the DNA is TGTGCCACCAGCAGAGTGATCCGGGGTGAGCCCCAGCATTTT.